This TCR beta chain was recovered during a study of blood T cells in healthy people across ages (dated by TCRdb to about 2015). Describing the broader study: In model experiments, template switching captured about one uniquely barcoded TCR beta cDNA molecule for every two T cells. Using deep sequencing normalized with unique cDNA molecular identifiers, the study measured how TCR beta repertoire diversity changes with age. The donors were divided into four age groups: young (average around 17 years), middle-aged (about 41), aged (about 62) and long-lived (82). Using the same blood draw, the study looked at two additional independent replicas of 1 million unique cDNA reads for two donors, one aged 18 to 30 and the other aged 80 or older. Beyond this particular receptor, the publication reports: Total diversity estimates from one million sequenced T cells were considered lower bounds and underestimates. Observed TCR beta diversity correlated strongly with the percentage of naive T cells measured by flow cytometry. Since profiling was done on bulk unsorted PBMCs, naive and antigen-experienced compartments could not be conclusively compared. Compared with the aged group, more naive CD4+ T cells, fewer expanded clones and increased TCR diversity were shown by the long-lived group, suggesting age selection. Because the CMV infection status of the donors was unknown, age-related changes in expanded clonotypes may potentially have been confounded. As age increased, observed TCR beta diversity per million T cells dropped in a roughly linear way, and a significant reduction was already evident by age roughly 40.

Systemically healthy Caucasian individuals from Russia, 35 to 50 in total and aged about 6 to 95 years, were included as donors. Approximately 9.3 milliliters of peripheral blood were collected from each donor into EDTA-treated Vacutainer tubes. Ficoll-Paque density-gradient centrifugation was used to isolate PBMCs, with at least 7 million per sample. Trizol reagent was used to extract total RNA from PBMCs, with at least 6 micrograms per sample. For every donor, an aliquot of PBMCs went through flow cytometry to measure the percentages of naive CD45RAhigh/CD27high T cells. Library preparation was by 5' RACE. Sequencing was carried out with an Illumina HiSeq 2500. A second about 7 to 12 cycle PCR used a sample-barcoded 5' primer and a J-beta primer mix. A template-switch 5' adaptor carrying 12 random nucleotides introduced a unique molecular identifier onto each TCR beta cDNA molecule. Each sample yielded at least 3 million CDR3-containing paired-end reads. The Mint cDNA synthesis kit, primed by a TRBC-specific oligonucleotide, was used to synthesize first-strand cDNA from all RNA. Following uracil-DNA glycosylase treatment, all cDNA underwent a first 18-cycle PCR with the universal primers M1SS and BC2_uni_R. The authors processed their data as follows. Normalization of each sample was performed by random selection of 1 million high-quality reads, each carrying a distinct molecular identifier. Reads sharing molecular identifiers were discarded rather than binned into consensus sequences. CDR3 identification, clonotype clustering and error correction used MiTCR with a Q25 quality threshold and the strictest error-elimination algorithm. Lower-bound total TCR beta diversity was estimated with a nonparametric unseen species model using Euler transformation. In-frame beta chains were kept once TCRdb had trimmed the public reads at Q25 with fastp and called clones with MiXCR. A single entry per CDR3 protein holds the most common genes and DNA from its merged rows. These V and J calls derive from TCRdb rather than the authors' analysis. The sample has hundreds of thousands of distinct CDR3 sequences on record, about 26% of them singletons. The top ten hold 3% of the sample.

This clonotype was counted only a few times. Its antigen is not yet known. No clone much larger than this one lies a single base away; base qualities are absent. After removal of 8 bases from V and 5 bases from J, the junction retains 11 bases not matched to a gene. The CDR3 runs 14 residues from the cysteine to the phenylalanine. Only the CDR3 DNA is retained, 42 bases long and in frame from the first base. CDR1 MNHNY and CDR2 SVGAGI were looked up in the germline V gene (reference sequence). These sequences were also reported in another study, on T cells of mothers and their children. From the second report: Donors were nine systemically healthy Caucasian individuals: three mothers and their six children. cDNA synthesis consumed the entire amount of extracted RNA, loaded at 1.5 ug RNA in each 15 ul reaction. Sample barcodes and 2-4 random nucleotides were added via the M1S primer in the second PCR. More than 8.5 million TCR beta CDR3 reads were obtained from each mother, and about 3 million reads were obtained from each child. Thymic selection similarly shapes TCR recombination output in related and unrelated pairs, with minor effect from inherited differences. Normalized repertoire overlap was always found to be slightly, but never significantly, higher in related mother-child pairs than in unrelated mother-child pairs. Persistent microchimeric T cell clones were not detected, at a sensitivity of 95 to 100 clones per million clonotypes. To look for features that set related mother-child pairs apart from unrelated individuals, the researchers ran deep NGS to compare the TCR beta repertoires of mothers and children. Mothers averaged about 40 +/- 4 years of age and children averaged 11 +/- 4 years. After adapter ligation was performed with NEBNext reagents, the libraries were sequenced on an Illumina HiSeq 2000 with 100+100 nt paired-end reads. To avoid cross-contamination, the mother libraries and the child libraries were prepared a month apart and sequenced in separate runs. Each donor had between about 450,000 and 2,100,000 distinct TCR beta clonotypes identified. Naive TCR beta clonotypes were estimated from low-frequency clonotypes matched to each donor's FACS-determined naive share, without sorting.

Sequenced input: blood. The sequence came from a boy younger than 18 in good health. The chain links TRBV6-6 with TRBJ1-1, and 7 junction bases match TRBD1. Here is the DNA: TGTGCCAGCGGCTCGACAGGGTTTGGTACTGAAGCTTTCTTT. Its protein product is CASGSTGFGTEAFF.